This T cell receptor (beta chain) was recovered during a study of Ad26.COV2.S vaccination and SARS-CoV-2 variants. Libraries were prepared by immunoSEQ multiplex PCR; TCRdb keeps only in-frame clonotypes and omits some of them. The sample has about 400,000 clones, around 85% seen once. The length of the CDR3 is 18 residues. The germline V gene encodes CDR1 LNHDA and CDR2 SQIVND (reference sequence). With 0 bases clipped from V and 5 bases from J, the junction kept 12 bases outside the gene matches. The treatment: roughly 19 received Ad26.COV2.S at low or high dose, single or two shots; about five received placebo; per-sample allocation not given. After the first vaccine or placebo injection, samples were drawn on day 63.

The V and J genes are TRBV19 and TRBJ2-2; the match to TRBD1 covers 7 bases. The material sequenced was peripheral blood, taken in a trial of Ad26.COV2.S vaccine versus placebo. This receptor was obtained from a person between 18 and 65 years old who received the Ad26.COV2.S COVID-19 vaccine or a placebo. The CDR3 DNA reads as TGTGCCAGTAGTATAGAGCTGAACCGGGACAGCAGAACCGGGGAGCTGTTTTTT. The encoded protein is CASSIELNRDSRTGELFF.